This T cell receptor beta chain was observed in a study of blood T cell repertoires in COVID-19. V was pared by 3 bases and J by 7 bases, with 10 bases between. This CDR3 comprises 13 residues. The V gene's germline CDR1 is MDHEN and CDR2 SYDVKM. Only one count was recorded for this clone. The method was immunoSEQ multiplex PCR; TCRdb's version includes in-frame clones alone and lacks a portion of them. This sample has 300,000 to 350,000 clones; about 88% occur once, and the top ten carry approximately 0.99%. Participants spanned ages about 18 to 100 years and resided in 24 US areas. Sequencing was carried out using PBMCs or T cells enriched from blood (not recorded which). The J gene is TRBJ2-1, the V gene TRBV28; D gene unclear. This clonotype was sampled from a woman aged 25 to 39 who had recovered from COVID-19. The CDR3 region has the DNA TGTGCCAGCAGTTTCCGGTTTTCGAATGAGCAGTTCTTC. Its protein product is CASSFRFSNEQFF. The full variable domain, in which reference TRBV28 and TRBJ2-1 provide the parts outside the CDR3, is DVKVTQSSRYLVKRTGEKVFLECVQDMDHENMFWYRQDPGLGLRLIYFSYDVKMKEKGDIPEGYSVSREKKERFSLILESASTNQTSMYLCASSFRFSNEQFFGPGTRLTVL.